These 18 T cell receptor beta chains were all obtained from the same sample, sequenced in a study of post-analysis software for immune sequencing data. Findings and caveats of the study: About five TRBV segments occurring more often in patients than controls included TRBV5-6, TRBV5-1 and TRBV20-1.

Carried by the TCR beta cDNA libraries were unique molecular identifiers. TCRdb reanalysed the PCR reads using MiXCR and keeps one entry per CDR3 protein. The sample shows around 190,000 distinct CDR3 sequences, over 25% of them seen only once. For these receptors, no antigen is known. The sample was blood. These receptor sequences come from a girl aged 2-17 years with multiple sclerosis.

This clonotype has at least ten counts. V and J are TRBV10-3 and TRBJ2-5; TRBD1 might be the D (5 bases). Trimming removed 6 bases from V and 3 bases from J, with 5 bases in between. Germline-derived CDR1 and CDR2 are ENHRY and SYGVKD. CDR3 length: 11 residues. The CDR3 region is CAIRGEETQYF. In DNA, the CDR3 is TGTGCCATCAGAGGGGAAGAGACCCAGTACTTC.

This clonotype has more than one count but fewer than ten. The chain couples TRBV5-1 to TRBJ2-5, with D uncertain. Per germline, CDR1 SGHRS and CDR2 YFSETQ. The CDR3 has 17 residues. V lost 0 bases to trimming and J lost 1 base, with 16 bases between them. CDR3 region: CASSLVPLGGVQETQYF. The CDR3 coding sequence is TGCGCCAGCAGCTTGGTACCCTTAGGCGGAGTCCAAGAGACCCAGTACTTC.

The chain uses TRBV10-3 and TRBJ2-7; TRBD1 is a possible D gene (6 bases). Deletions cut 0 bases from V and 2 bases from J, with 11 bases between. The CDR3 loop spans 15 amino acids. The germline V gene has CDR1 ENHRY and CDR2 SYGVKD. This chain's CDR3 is CAISESTGKAYEQYF. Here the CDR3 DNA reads TGTGCCATCAGTGAGTCAACAGGGAAGGCCTACGAGCAGTACTTC.

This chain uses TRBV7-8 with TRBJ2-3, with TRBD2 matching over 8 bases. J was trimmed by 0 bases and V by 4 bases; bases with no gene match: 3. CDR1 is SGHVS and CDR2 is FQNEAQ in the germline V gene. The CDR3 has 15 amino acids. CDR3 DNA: TGTGCCAGCAGCTATAGCGGGAAGAGCACAGATACGCAGTATTTT. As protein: CASSYSGKSTDTQYF.

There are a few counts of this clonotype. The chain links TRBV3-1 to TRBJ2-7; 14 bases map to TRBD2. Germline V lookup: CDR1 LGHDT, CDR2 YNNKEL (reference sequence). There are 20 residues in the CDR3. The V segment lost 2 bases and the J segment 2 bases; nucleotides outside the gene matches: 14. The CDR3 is CASSQFRPGTSGGRAYEQYF. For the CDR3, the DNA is TGTGCCAGCAGCCAATTCCGCCCCGGGACTAGCGGGGGTCGGGCCTACGAGCAGTACTTC.

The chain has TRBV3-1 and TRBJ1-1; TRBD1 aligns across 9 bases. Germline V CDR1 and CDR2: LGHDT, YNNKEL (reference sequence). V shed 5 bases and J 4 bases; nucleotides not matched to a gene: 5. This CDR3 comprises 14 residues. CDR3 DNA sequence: TGTGCCAGCAGCTCCCTGACAGGGGGCACTGAAGCTTTCTTT. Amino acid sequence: CASSSLTGGTEAFF.

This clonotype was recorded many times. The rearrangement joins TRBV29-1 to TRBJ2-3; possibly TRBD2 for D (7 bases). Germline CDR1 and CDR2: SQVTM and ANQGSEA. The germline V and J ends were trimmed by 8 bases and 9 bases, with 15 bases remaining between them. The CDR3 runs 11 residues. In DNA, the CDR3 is TGCAGCCCTTGGGGGGGCGGGACGCAGTATTTT. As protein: CSPWGGGTQYF.

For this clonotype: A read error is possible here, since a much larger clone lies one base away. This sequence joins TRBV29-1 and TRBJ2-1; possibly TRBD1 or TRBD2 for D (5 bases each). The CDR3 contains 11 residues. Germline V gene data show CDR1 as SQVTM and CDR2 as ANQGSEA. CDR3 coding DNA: TGCAGTCTCCGGGGCGGGCTACGGCAGTTCTTC. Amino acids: CSLRGGLRQFF.

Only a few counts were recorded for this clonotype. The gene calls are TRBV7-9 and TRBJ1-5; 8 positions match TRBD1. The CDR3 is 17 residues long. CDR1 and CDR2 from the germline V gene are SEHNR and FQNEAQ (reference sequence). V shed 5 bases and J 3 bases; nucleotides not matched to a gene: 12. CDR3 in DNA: TGTGCCAGCAGCCCCGGGACAGGCGGTATGTTCAATCAGCCCCAGCATTTT. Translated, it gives CASSPGTGGMFNQPQHF.

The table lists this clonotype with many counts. Here the CDR3 reads CASSQDPDLKETQYF. CDR3 coding DNA: TGCGCCAGCAGCCAGGATCCGGACTTGAAAGAGACCCAGTACTTC. The gene calls are TRBV4-1 and TRBJ2-5; maybe TRBD2 (5 bases). Germline assignment: CDR1 MGHRA and CDR2 YSYEKL. This CDR3 is 15 amino acids long. V dropped 3 bases and J dropped 3 bases, with 14 bases sitting between them.

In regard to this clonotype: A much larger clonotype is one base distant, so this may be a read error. The DNA for the CDR3 is TGCAGTACTACAGGGGCCACGGGGCAGGGGGCTAGGAATGAGCAGTTCTTC. It specifies CSTTGATGQGARNEQFF. The chain has TRBV20-1 and TRBJ2-1; TRBD1 matches at 8 bases. Trimming took 8 bases from V and 7 from J; bases not matched to a gene: 22. CDR1 and CDR2 (germline): DFQATT, SNEGSKA (reference sequence). The CDR3 sequence is 17 residues long.

DNA of the CDR3: TGTGTCAGTAGTTCGAAGACTAGCGGTTATAGCTCCTACGAGCAGTACTTC. Translating gives CVSSSKTSGYSSYEQYF. The chain recombines TRBV12-3 or TRBV12-4 with TRBJ2-7; TRBD2 matches 9 bases. This CDR3 is 17 amino acids long.

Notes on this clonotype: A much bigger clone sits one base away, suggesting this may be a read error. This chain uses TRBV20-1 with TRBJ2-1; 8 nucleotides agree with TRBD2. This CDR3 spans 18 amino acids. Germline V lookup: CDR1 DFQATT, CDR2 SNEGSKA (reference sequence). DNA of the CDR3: TGCAGTGCCCCCCGAGGGGCGGGGGGACTCGTTTCCTACAATGGGCAGTTCTTC. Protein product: CSAPRGAGGLVSYNGQFF.

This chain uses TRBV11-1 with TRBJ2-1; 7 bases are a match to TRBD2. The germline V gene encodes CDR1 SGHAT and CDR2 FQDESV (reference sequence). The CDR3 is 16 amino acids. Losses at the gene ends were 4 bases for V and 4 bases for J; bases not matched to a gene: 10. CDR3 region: CASSWITGLLYNEQFF. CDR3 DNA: TGTGCCAGCAGCTGGATTACGGGACTATTATACAATGAGCAGTTCTTC.

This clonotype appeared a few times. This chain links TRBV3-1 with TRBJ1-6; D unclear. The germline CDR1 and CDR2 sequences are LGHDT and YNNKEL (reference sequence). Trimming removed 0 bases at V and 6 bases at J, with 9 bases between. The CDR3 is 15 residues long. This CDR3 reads CASSQDRAPNSPLHF. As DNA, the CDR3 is TGTGCCAGCAGCCAAGACCGGGCACCTAATTCACCCCTCCACTTT.

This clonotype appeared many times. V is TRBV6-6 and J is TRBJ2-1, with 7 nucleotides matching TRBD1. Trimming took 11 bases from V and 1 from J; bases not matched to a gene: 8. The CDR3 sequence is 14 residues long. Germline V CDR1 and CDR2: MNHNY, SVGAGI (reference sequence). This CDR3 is CAGADRSSYNEQFF. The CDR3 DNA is TGTGCCGGGGCGGACAGGAGTTCCTACAATGAGCAGTTCTTC.

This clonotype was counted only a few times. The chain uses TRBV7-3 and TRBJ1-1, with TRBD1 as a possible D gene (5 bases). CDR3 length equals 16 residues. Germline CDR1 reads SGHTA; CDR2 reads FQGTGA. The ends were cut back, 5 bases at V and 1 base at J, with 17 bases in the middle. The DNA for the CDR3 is TGTGCCAGCAGCCTAGGCGGGGGGACTTCGAACACTGAAGCTTTCTTT. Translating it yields CASSLGGGTSNTEAFF.

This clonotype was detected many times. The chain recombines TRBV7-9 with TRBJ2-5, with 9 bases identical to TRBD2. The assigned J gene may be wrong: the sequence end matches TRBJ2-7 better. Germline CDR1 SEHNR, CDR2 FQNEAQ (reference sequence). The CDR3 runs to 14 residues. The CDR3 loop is CASRAAGGIYEQYF. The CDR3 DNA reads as TGTGCCTCTCGGGCGGCGGGAGGGATCTACGAGCAGTACTTC.